This T cell receptor (beta chain) came from a study of blood T cell repertoires in COVID-19. Libraries were prepared by immunoSEQ multiplex PCR; TCRdb keeps only in-frame clonotypes and omits some of them. The sample yields approximately 26,000 clones, about 88% seen once. The germline V and J ends were trimmed by 8 bases and 0 bases, with 17 bases remaining between them. Germline V CDR1 and CDR2: MRHNA, SNTAGT. The CDR3 has 15 amino acids. This clonotype was sampled from a human donor with acute or convalescent COVID-19. The donor label of this sample is uncertain. The chain recombines TRBV6-4 with TRBJ2-7, with D possibly being TRBD2 (6 bases). Sequencing used peripheral blood. CDR3 nucleotide sequence: TGTGCCAGCGGGGAGGCTGGAAGGAGCTCCTACGAGCAGTACTTC. Its translation is CASGEAGRSSYEQYF.